This T cell receptor (beta chain) was captured in a study of CD8 T cells in Susac syndrome. In blood CD8+ and CD4+ T cells, TCR beta underwent sequencing. An input of about 0.45 to 1 ug of RNA was subjected to reverse transcription using random hexamers. By means of immunoSEQ multiplex PCR, TCR beta CDR3 spanning 54 Vbeta and 13 Jbeta underwent amplification. TCRdb recomputed calls from the immunoSEQ multiplex PCR reads with MiXCR, one row per CDR3 protein. Altogether 150,000 to 200,000 distinct CDR3 sequences are present, 90% to 95% being singletons, with the ten largest covering 0.15% to 0.2%. The V gene's germline CDR1 is LGHNT and CDR2 FRNRAP. Germline trimming cut 7 bases from V and 4 bases from J; bases unmatched to any gene: 7. The CDR3 is 14 amino acids.

This receptor was obtained from a human donor with multiple sclerosis. The chain carries TRBV12-5 and TRBJ2-7, with 10 bases matching TRBD1. Material: CD8+ T cells from PBMCs. The CDR3 spells CASVPGQGSYEQYF. The CDR3 DNA sequence: TGTGCTAGTGTACCGGGACAGGGGTCGTACGAGCAGTACTTC.